This T cell receptor (beta chain) stems from a study of blood T cell repertoires in COVID-19. V gave up 6 bases and J gave up 4 bases; unmatched junction bases: 6. The V gene's germline CDR1 is SGHTA and CDR2 FQGTGA. This CDR3 is 14 amino acids long. Assay used: immunoSEQ multiplex PCR; TCRdb lists only in-frame clones, some missing. The profile covers fewer than 200,000 clones, with roughly 85% appearing a single time and about 4.6% taken by the ten largest. Participant age was about 18 to 95 years, and participants resided in about two dozen US areas. Sequencing was performed on PBMCs or T cells enriched from blood (not recorded which). The chain carries TRBV7-3 and TRBJ1-2; 9 nucleotides match TRBD1. This TCR was recovered from a woman between 50 and 59 years old who had recovered from COVID-19. The CDR3 coding sequence is TGTGCCAGCAGGGGACAGGGAGAGACCTATGGCTACACCTTC. Amino acid sequence: CASRGQGETYGYTF.